The next 16 T cell receptor beta chains were all read from a single sample in a study of T cell repertoires in cytomegalovirus infection. From the reads, TCRdb called clonotypes with MiXCR, one entry per CDR3 protein. The table includes 200,000 to 300,000 distinct CDR3 sequences, roughly 9% detected once. Material for sequencing was PBMCs. These receptors were taken from a human donor in good health (CMV status not recorded). Some clones in this sample may be carry-over from other donors' samples.

The chain uses TRBV20-1 and TRBJ2-1; 12 nucleotides align to TRBD1. This CDR3 comprises 15 residues. With V trimmed by 7 bases and J by 7 bases, 11 bases remained unmatched. The germline gives CDR1 DFQATT, CDR2 SNEGSKA (reference sequence). The CDR3 region is CSVRPGQGAGNEQFF. CDR3 nucleotide sequence: TGCAGTGTCAGACCGGGACAGGGGGCAGGTAATGAGCAGTTCTTC.

This clonotype was detected ten times or more. CDR3 in amino acids: CASSATGLGETQYF. CDR3 sequence (DNA): TGTGCCAGCAGCGCGACAGGGTTGGGGGAGACCCAGTACTTC. J is TRBJ2-5 and V is TRBV7-7, with TRBD1 identical over 7 bases. The germline CDR1 and CDR2 sequences are SSHAT and FNYEAQ (reference sequence). CDR3 length equals 14 residues. Trimming removed 5 bases from V and 5 bases from J; junction bases left unmatched: 8.

This clonotype occurred many times. This chain uses TRBV12-3 or TRBV12-4 with TRBJ1-1; 9 bases align to TRBD1. Germline trimming cut 6 bases from V and 4 bases from J; bases unmatched to any gene: 6. There are 14 residues in the CDR3. The DNA for the CDR3 is TGTGCCAGCAGCTTACCGACAGGGGGCACTGAAGCTTTCTTT. This sequence encodes CASSLPTGGTEAFF.

V usage is TRBV6-4 and J usage is TRBJ2-2; D possibly corresponds to TRBD1 (5 bases). CDR1 and CDR2 (germline): MRHNA, SNTAGT. The V end lost 6 bases, the J end lost 4 bases, and 12 bases lay between the germline ends. This CDR3 comprises 14 residues. The CDR3 DNA sequence: TGTGCCAGCAGCGTCCAGCAGGGCACCGGGGAGCTGTTTTTT. Translating it yields CASSVQQGTGELFF.

This clonotype appeared a single time. A clone one base away is much larger, so this may be a read error. The J gene is TRBJ2-7, the V gene TRBV28; 11 positions agree with TRBD1. The length of the CDR3 is 15 residues. CDR1 MDHEN and CDR2 SYDVKM come from the germline V gene. The V and J ends lost 5 bases and 3 bases, in that order; junction bases with no gene match: 6. CDR3 region: CASSIPGTGGYEQYF. CDR3 bases: TGTGCCAGCAGTATTCCAGGGACAGGGGGCTACGAGCAGTACTTC.

The sample holds a few counts of this clonotype. The chain carries TRBV11-3 and TRBJ1-1, with 8 bases fitting TRBD1. This CDR3 spans 14 amino acids. Germline V gene sequence: CDR1 SGHNT, CDR2 YENEEA. With 3 bases clipped from V and 6 bases from J, the junction kept 6 bases outside the gene matches. The CDR3 region has the DNA TGTGCCAGCAGCTTCCGTACAGGGGGAGCTGAAGCTTTCTTT. Residues: CASSFRTGGAEAFF.

This clonotype was detected only a few times. This sequence joins TRBV10-3 and TRBJ2-1, with 8 bases that match TRBD2. The CDR3 consists of 14 residues. Germline loops: CDR1 ENHRY, CDR2 SYGVKD. J gave up 7 bases and V 6 bases, and 8 bases lay outside the gene matches. DNA for the CDR3: TGTGCCATCAGCCGAACGGGAGGGAGGAATGAGCAGTTCTTC. Its protein is CAISRTGGRNEQFF.

This clonotype was counted a few times. The rearrangement joins TRBV3-1 to TRBJ2-2; D is ambiguous. V lost 0 bases, J lost 2 bases, and 13 bases lay in between. This CDR3 comprises 17 residues. Germline assignment: CDR1 LGHDT and CDR2 YNNKEL (reference sequence). The CDR3: CASSQDLIGTNTGELFF. The CDR3, as DNA: TGTGCCAGCAGCCAAGATCTAATAGGCACAAACACCGGGGAGCTGTTTTTT.

In this sample, this clonotype turned up many times. The chain links TRBV6-5 to TRBJ1-1, with 8 nucleotides matching TRBD1. Germline CDR1 is MNHEY and CDR2 is SVGAGI. J was trimmed by 4 bases and V by 5 bases; bases with no gene match: 6. The CDR3 has 14 residues. CDR3 amino acids: CASSTGGSSTEAFF. The CDR3 coding sequence is TGTGCCAGCAGTACAGGGGGTTCGAGCACTGAAGCTTTCTTT.

This clonotype showed up just a few times. This chain joins TRBV15 and TRBJ1-4; D is unresolved. CDR1 LNHNV and CDR2 YYDKDF come from the germline V gene (reference sequence). This CDR3 spans 15 amino acids. V lost 0 bases to trimming and J lost 7 bases, with 12 bases between them. The CDR3 protein is CATSRDRGVSEKLFF. The CDR3 nucleotides read TGTGCCACCAGCAGAGATCGGGGTGTAAGTGAAAAACTGTTTTTT.

The V and J genes are TRBV19 and TRBJ1-1; 8 bases align to TRBD1. Germline V gene lookup returns CDR1 LNHDA and CDR2 SQIVND (reference sequence). The CDR3 totals 15 residues. V was clipped by 5 bases and J by 1 base; unmatched bases: 6. The CDR3 DNA sequence: TGTGCCAGTAGTCGAAAGGACAGGGCGAACACTGAAGCTTTCTTT. Residues: CASSRKDRANTEAFF.

This clonotype was detected only once. The CDR3 nucleotides are TGTGCCAGCGCCCGGACACCGACCTACAATGAGCAGTTCTTC. It yields the protein CASARTPTYNEQFF. The chain combines TRBV12-3 or TRBV12-4 with TRBJ2-1; the D gene is possibly TRBD1 (5 bases). The V end lost 8 bases, the J end lost 2 bases, and 13 bases lay between the germline ends. This CDR3 contains 14 residues.

This clonotype was seen more than once but under ten times. The rearrangement links TRBV10-2 to TRBJ2-5; a possible D gene is TRBD2 (5 bases). There are 16 residues in the CDR3. CDR1 and CDR2 from the germline V gene are WSHSY and SAAADI. V lost 6 bases to trimming and J lost 3 bases, with 20 bases between them. The CDR3 DNA reads as TGCGCCAGCAGCCCGTTTGAAGGAGGCGCTAAAGAGACCCAGTACTTC. It yields the protein CASSPFEGGAKETQYF.

This clonotype was recorded many times. The chain carries TRBV7-9 and TRBJ2-3; no definite D call. V was trimmed by 3 bases and J by 0 bases, leaving 4 bases between them. This CDR3 spans 13 amino acids. The germline V gene has CDR1 SEHNR and CDR2 FQNEAQ (reference sequence). The CDR3 protein is CASSLDSTDTQYF. The CDR3 coding sequence is TGTGCCAGCAGCTTGGACAGCACAGATACGCAGTATTTT. Full variable domain (remainder filled in from reference TRBV7-9 and TRBJ2-3): DTGVSQNPRHKITKRGQNVTFRCDPISEHNRLYWYRQTLGQGPEFLTYFQNEAQLEKSRLLSDRFSAERPKGSFSTLEIQRTEQGDSAMYLCASSLDSTDTQYFGPGTRLTVL.

This clonotype was counted a few times. The chain links TRBV20-1 to TRBJ2-7; D uncertain. CDR3 size: 16 residues. Trimming stripped 0 bases from V and 0 bases from J, with 15 bases between. Per the germline V gene, CDR1 is DFQATT and CDR2 is SNEGSKA (reference sequence). CDR3: CSAREMVGLSSYEQYF. The CDR3 coding sequence is TGCAGTGCTAGAGAGATGGTGGGTTTGAGCTCCTACGAGCAGTACTTC.

The V and J genes are TRBV6-2 or TRBV6-3 and TRBJ2-1, with 12 bases identical to TRBD1. The CDR3 covers 17 residues. J was trimmed by 11 bases and V by 4 bases; bases with no gene match: 15. Germline V lookup: CDR1 MNHEY, CDR2 SVGEGT. The CDR3 region is CASSSNPGQGARNKQFF. The CDR3 DNA reads TGTGCCAGCAGTTCCAACCCGGGACAGGGGGCGAGGAATAAGCAGTTCTTC.